This T cell receptor (beta chain) was recorded in a study of cytomegalovirus exposure and HLA in healthy donors. On the study more broadly: Unique TCRs numbering 75 million to 95 million, obtained from HLA-typed donors, made up an early data release. Findings of the study overall: CMV serostatus stood as the only immune exposure information on hand. Clonal expansion, a later analysis showed, was greater in HLA-associated TCR beta chains than in equally common others. An analysis done earlier found most TCR beta V segments productive about 87% or about 30% of the time.

Trimming took 1 base from V and 1 from J; bases not matched to a gene: 3. There are 16 residues in the CDR3. Per the germline V gene, CDR1 is LNHNV and CDR2 is YYDKDF (reference sequence). The PCR had 60 Vbeta and 13 Jbeta primers. The repertoire was sequenced with immunoSEQ multiplex PCR; TCRdb's copy has only in-frame clones and lacks some. Found here are over 200,000 clones, more than 75% of them singletons; the top ten hold about 3.8%. As for this clone: Its antigen is unknown.

The material sequenced was PBMCs. The receptor comes from a male donor in good health and CMV-seronegative. The chain carries TRBV15 and TRBJ2-2, with 7 bases identical to TRBD1. The chain's CDR3 is CATSRGQGVNTGELFF. Here the CDR3 DNA reads TGTGCCACCAGCAGAGGGCAGGGGGTGAACACCGGGGAGCTGTTTTTT.